The 21 T cell receptor beta chains below all came from one sample that was sequenced in a study of cytomegalovirus exposure and HLA in healthy donors. Researchers ran the PCR with 60 Vbeta and 13 Jbeta primers. The method was immunoSEQ multiplex PCR; TCRdb's version includes in-frame clones alone and lacks a portion of them. The repertoire holds around 130,000 clones, with about 69% as singletons. The sample taken for sequencing was PBMCs. These receptors were obtained from a man aged 30 to 39 in good health and CMV-seronegative.

The genes are TRBV5-6 and TRBJ2-1; 8 bases map to TRBD1. Germline CDR1 SGHDT, CDR2 YYEEEE. The V and J ends lost 3 bases and 0 bases, in that order; junction bases with no gene match: 2. The CDR3 is made up of 15 amino acids. In DNA form, the CDR3 reads TGTGCCAGCAGCTCGGACAGGGTCTCCTACAATGAGCAGTTCTTC. It codes for CASSSDRVSYNEQFF.

The chain links TRBV6-8 to TRBJ2-1; weak D call: TRBD2 (6 bases). Germline V lookup: CDR1 MNHGY, CDR2 SAAAGT. V gave up 5 bases and J gave up 4 bases, with 9 bases separating them. The length of the CDR3 is 13 residues. The CDR3 DNA reads as TGTGCCAGCAGTGCCGGGACTTACAATGAGCAGTTCTTC. Protein sequence: CASSAGTYNEQFF.

This rearrangement joins TRBV27 to TRBJ2-7, with a weak D call TRBD2 (6 bases). CDR3 length equals 12 residues. From germline, CDR1 is MNHEY and CDR2 SMNVEV (reference sequence). Trimming cost V 6 bases and J 4 bases, with 10 bases left between them. The CDR3 DNA is TGTGCCAGCAGGACGGGAGAATACGAGCAGTACTTC. Translating gives CASRTGEYEQYF.

The chain couples TRBV9 to TRBJ2-1; D is uncertain. Germline V gives CDR1 SGDLS, CDR2 YYNGEE. Trimming left V 0 bases short and J 8 bases short, with 12 bases between. This CDR3 has 14 residues. As DNA, the CDR3 is TGTGCCAGCAGCGTAGGGCAGCCCCGGGATGAGCAGTTCTTC. It encodes CASSVGQPRDEQFF.

This chain links TRBV6-5 with TRBJ2-3; a possible D gene is TRBD2 (7 bases). The V and J ends lost 9 bases and 1 base respectively, with 11 bases between them. The CDR3 consists of 13 residues. Germline CDR1 and CDR2: MNHEY and SVGAGI. CDR3 protein: CASRGAGTDTQYF. In DNA, the CDR3 is TGTGCCAGTCGGGGGGCGGGCACAGATACGCAGTATTTT.

A few counts support this clone. The chain links TRBV4-1 to TRBJ1-1, with D possibly being TRBD1 (6 bases). Germline V gives CDR1 MGHRA, CDR2 YSYEKL. Between the trimmed V and J ends, which lost 0 bases and 7 bases, there was a span of 18 bases. The CDR3 covers 16 residues. CDR3 in DNA: TGCGCCAGCAGCCAAGACGGGCCCGGGACACTTATTGAAGCTTTCTTT. Its translation is CASSQDGPGTLIEAFF.

This clone occurred a few times. The rearrangement joins TRBV6-4 to TRBJ2-1; the D gene is possibly TRBD2 (5 bases). The CDR3 length is 18 residues. Deletions cut 4 bases from V and 0 bases from J, with 19 bases between. Germline assignment: CDR1 MRHNA and CDR2 SNTAGT. The CDR3 nucleotides are TGTGCCAGCAGTGCCGGCGTACCTCGGGGTAGCTCCTACAATGAGCAGTTCTTC. Encoded protein: CASSAGVPRGSSYNEQFF.

DNA for the CDR3: TGTGCCAGCAGTGATGGTGAGGGTTATGGCTACACCTTC. This translates into CASSDGEGYGYTF. This sequence joins TRBV2 and TRBJ1-2; unclear D gene. Germline V CDR1 and CDR2: SNHLY, FYNNEI. The CDR3 loop spans 13 amino acids. Trimming left V 3 bases short and J 5 bases short, with 10 bases between. The full variable domain, completed using reference TRBV2 and TRBJ1-2, is EPEVTQTPSHQVTQMGQEVILRCVPISNHLYFYWYRQILGQKVEFLVSFYNNEISEKSEIFDDQFSVERPDGSNFTLKIRSTKLEDSAMYFCASSDGEGYGYTFGSGTRLTVV.

This rearrangement joins TRBV12-5 to TRBJ2-7; TRBD1 matches 8 bases. Looked up from germline, CDR1 is LGHNT and CDR2 is FRNRAP. With 11 bases clipped from V and 2 bases from J, the junction kept 8 bases outside the gene matches. This CDR3 has 13 residues. The chain's CDR3 is CAGRDRPPYEQYF. Written as DNA, the CDR3 is TGTGCTGGAAGGGACAGGCCCCCCTACGAGCAGTACTTC.

In its sample, this clone was seen a few times. The chain couples TRBV5-4 to TRBJ2-1; 8 bases are a match to TRBD1. J gave up 3 bases and V 3 bases, and 5 bases lay outside the gene matches. Germline V gene data show CDR1 as SGHNT and CDR2 as YYREEE (reference sequence). CDR3 length equals 15 residues. The CDR3 nucleotides read TGTGCCAGCAGCTCTGACAGGGGACTCTACAATGAGCAGTTCTTC. Encoded protein: CASSSDRGLYNEQFF. Together with reference TRBV5-4 and TRBJ2-1, the CDR3 gives the full variable domain: ETGVTQSPTHLIKTRGQQVTLRCSSQSGHNTVSWYQQALGQGPQFIFQYYREEENGRGNFPPRFSGLQFPNYSSELNVNALELDDSALYLCASSSDRGLYNEQFFGPGTRLTVL.

This chain joins TRBV30 and TRBJ2-1, with unresolved D. Between the trimmed V and J ends, which lost 3 bases and 9 bases, there was a span of 12 bases. Germline lookup yields CDR1 GTSNPN and CDR2 SVGIG (reference sequence). The CDR3 runs to 12 residues. CDR3 coding DNA: TGTGCCTGGAGAACCCCCGGGTTTGAGCAGTTCTTC. Its protein is CAWRTPGFEQFF.

A few counts support this clone. The rearrangement joins TRBV27 to TRBJ2-7, with TRBD1 identical over 8 bases. The trim removed 3 bases at V and 0 bases at J, leaving 10 bases unmatched. Germline V gives CDR1 MNHEY, CDR2 SMNVEV (reference sequence). This CDR3 has 17 amino acids. CDR3 amino acids: CASSLSSGTGLSYEQYF. The DNA for the CDR3 is TGTGCCAGCAGTTTGTCGTCCGGGACAGGTCTCTCCTACGAGCAGTACTTC.

This clone was found once. The chain carries TRBV30 and TRBJ2-5, with 7 positions matching TRBD1. V shed 5 bases, J shed 9 bases, and the junction held 9 bases outside the gene matches. The CDR3 spans 12 residues. Germline V gene data show CDR1 as GTSNPN and CDR2 as SVGIG (reference sequence). This CDR3 is CAWGQARSPQYF. Written as DNA, the CDR3 is TGTGCCTGGGGACAGGCTCGTTCTCCCCAGTACTTC.

Here the CDR3 DNA reads TGCAGCGTTGAAGTGCAGTACCAAGAGACCCAGTACTTC. This gives the protein CSVEVQYQETQYF. V usage is TRBV29-1 and J usage is TRBJ2-5, with D hard to call. Trimming took 1 base from V and 0 from J, leaving 6 bases between them. Germline V lookup: CDR1 SQVTM, CDR2 ANQGSEA. There are 13 residues in the CDR3. The whole variable domain, filled in from reference TRBV29-1 and TRBJ2-5, reads SAVISQKPSRDICQRGTSLTIQCQVDSQVTMMFWYRQQPGQSLTLIATANQGSEATYESGFVIDKFPISRPNLTFSTLTVSNMSPEDSSIYLCSVEVQYQETQYFGPGTRLLVL.

This rearrangement joins TRBV11-2 to TRBJ1-5; TRBD1 matches 8 bases. The V segment lost 5 bases and the J segment 4 bases; nucleotides outside the gene matches: 4. The CDR3 is 14 residues long. Germline assignment: CDR1 SGHAT and CDR2 FQNNGV. CDR3 bases: TGTGCCAGCAGCCGACAGGGGTTAAATCAGCCCCAGCATTTT. Protein product: CASSRQGLNQPQHF.

V and J are TRBV20-1 and TRBJ2-7; a weak D match, TRBD2 (6 bases). This CDR3 spans 11 amino acids. The germline V gene encodes CDR1 DFQATT and CDR2 SNEGSKA (reference sequence). V was trimmed by 6 bases and J by 5 bases, leaving 11 bases between them. CDR3 sequence reads: CSARRGHEQYF. CDR3 in DNA: TGCAGTGCCAGGAGGGGCCACGAGCAGTACTTC.

The genes are TRBV6-1 and TRBJ2-2; the D gene is possibly TRBD2 (5 bases). The germline V gene has CDR1 MNHNS and CDR2 SASEGT. This CDR3 comprises 14 residues. V was trimmed by 5 bases and J by 4 bases, leaving 11 bases between them. The CDR3 bases are TGTGCCAGCAGTCAGGACTGGGGCACCGGGGAGCTGTTTTTT. Translation gives CASSQDWGTGELFF.

This CDR3 reads CASSSVLNTEAFF. The DNA for the CDR3 is TGTGCCAGCAGCTCCGTTCTGAACACTGAAGCTTTCTTT. The chain joins TRBV7-9 to TRBJ1-1; D remains ambiguous. In germline, CDR1 is SEHNR, CDR2 FQNEAQ (reference sequence). The CDR3 covers 13 residues. V was pared by 4 bases and J by 0 bases, with 6 bases between.

This clone was found once. J is TRBJ1-1 and V is TRBV28; perhaps TRBD1 as D (6 bases). Germline values: CDR1 MDHEN, CDR2 SYDVKM. The CDR3 length is 16 residues. Trimming removed 5 bases at V and 3 bases at J, with 19 bases between. CDR3 sequence (DNA): TGTGCCAGCAGTCCAGGGGATAGGGGGTCGTACACTGAAGCTTTCTTT. Translating gives CASSPGDRGSYTEAFF.

This clone was found once. The J gene is TRBJ1-5, the V gene TRBV6-6; D is possibly TRBD1 (5 bases). The V and J ends lost 7 bases and 5 bases respectively, with 12 bases between them. Germline V gene sequence: CDR1 MNHNY, CDR2 SVGAGI (reference sequence). CDR3 length: 13 amino acids. The CDR3 loop reads CASKQGIDQPQHF. For the CDR3, the DNA is TGTGCCAGCAAGCAGGGTATTGATCAGCCCCAGCATTTT.

The chain carries TRBV7-8 and TRBJ2-1; 7 nucleotides agree with TRBD1. The CDR3 is 16 amino acids. With 1 base clipped from V and 4 bases from J, the junction kept 7 bases outside the gene matches. Germline V gene data show CDR1 as SGHVS and CDR2 as FQNEAQ. This CDR3 is CASSLVVTGFYNEQFF. The CDR3 bases are TGTGCCAGCAGCTTAGTAGTGACAGGGTTTTACAATGAGCAGTTCTTC.